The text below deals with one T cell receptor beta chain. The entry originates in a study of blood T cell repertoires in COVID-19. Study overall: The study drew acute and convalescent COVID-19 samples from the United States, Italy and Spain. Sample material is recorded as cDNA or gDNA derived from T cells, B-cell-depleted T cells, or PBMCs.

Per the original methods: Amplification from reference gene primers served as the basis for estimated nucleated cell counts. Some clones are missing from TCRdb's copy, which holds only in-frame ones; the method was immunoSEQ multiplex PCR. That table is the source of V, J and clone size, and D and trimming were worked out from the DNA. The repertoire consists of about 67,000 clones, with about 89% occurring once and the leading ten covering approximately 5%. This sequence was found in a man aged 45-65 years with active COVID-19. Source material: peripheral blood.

CDR3 in amino acids: CASSSGGNTIYF. DNA of the CDR3: TGTGCCAGCTCCTCAGGGGGAAACACCATATATTTT. The chain uses TRBV2 and TRBJ1-3, with D perhaps matching TRBD1 (5 bases). This CDR3 spans 12 amino acids. Germline lookup yields CDR1 SNHLY and CDR2 FYNNEI. V was clipped by 8 bases and J by 4 bases, with 9 bases between them. Drawing the rest from reference TRBV2 and TRBJ1-3, the complete variable domain is EPEVTQTPSHQVTQMGQEVILRCVPISNHLYFYWYRQILGQKVEFLVSFYNNEISEKSEIFDDQFSVERPDGSNFTLKIRSTKLEDSAMYFCASSSGGNTIYFGEGSWLTVV.